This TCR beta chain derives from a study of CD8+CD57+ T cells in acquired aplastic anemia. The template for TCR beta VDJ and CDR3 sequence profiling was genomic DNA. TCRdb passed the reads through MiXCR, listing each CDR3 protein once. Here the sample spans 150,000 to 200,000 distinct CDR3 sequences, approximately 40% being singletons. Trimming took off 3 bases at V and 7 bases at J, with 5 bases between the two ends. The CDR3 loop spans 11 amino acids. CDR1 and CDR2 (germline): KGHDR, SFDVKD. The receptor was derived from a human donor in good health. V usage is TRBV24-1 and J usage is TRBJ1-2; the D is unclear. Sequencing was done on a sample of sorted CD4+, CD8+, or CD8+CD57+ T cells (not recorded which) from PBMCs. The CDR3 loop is CATSDGVGYTF. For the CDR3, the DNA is TGTGCCACCAGTGATGGGGTTGGCTACACCTTC.